This T cell receptor beta chain was found in a study of cytomegalovirus exposure and HLA in healthy donors. This CDR3 spans 14 amino acids. V shed 4 bases and J shed 6 bases, with 19 bases lying between them. Germline-derived CDR1 and CDR2 are SQVTM and ANQGSEA. PCR involved 60 Vbeta and 13 Jbeta primers. The assay was immunoSEQ multiplex PCR, and TCRdb's table has in-frame clones only and misses some. In the table there are more than 100,000 clones, 76% of which are singletons. On this clone: Antigen unknown.

Findings and limits, study-wide: Researchers left out some V segments, among them TRBV6-2 and TRBV6-3, as indistinguishable.

The rearrangement joins TRBV29-1 to TRBJ2-7; perhaps TRBD2 as D (6 bases). The receptor was isolated from a female donor in good health and CMV-seropositive. The sequenced sample was PBMCs. This CDR3 reads CSVVSPGETVEQYF. The CDR3 coding sequence is TGCAGCGTTGTATCGCCGGGGGAGACCGTCGAGCAGTACTTC.